This TCR beta chain was captured in a study of blood T cell repertoires in COVID-19. Looking at the study overall: Acute and convalescent COVID-19 specimens originated in the United States, Italy and Spain. PBMCs, B-cell-depleted T cells, or T cells provided the cDNA or gDNA that made up the material.

The CDR3 runs to 13 residues. Germline values: CDR1 MGHRA, CDR2 YSYEKL. The V gene end was trimmed by 8 bases and the J gene end by 5 bases; junction bases not matched to a gene: 7. Methods used by the authors: Amplification of reference gene primers was used by the study to estimate nucleated cell counts. Here immunoSEQ multiplex PCR was the method, and the copy in TCRdb shows in-frame clones only, minus some. The V and J calls and clone size are taken from that table; D and trimming were inferred from the DNA. The sample carries about 140,000 clones, around three quarters recorded once. The chain recombines TRBV4-1 with TRBJ2-7, with 9 bases that match TRBD1. This TCR was sampled from a man between 45 and 60 years old with acute or convalescent COVID-19. Material for sequencing was peripheral blood. CDR3 nucleotides: TGCGCCAGCGGCGGGACAGGGTCCCACGAGCAGTACTTC. The encoded protein is CASGGTGSHEQYF.